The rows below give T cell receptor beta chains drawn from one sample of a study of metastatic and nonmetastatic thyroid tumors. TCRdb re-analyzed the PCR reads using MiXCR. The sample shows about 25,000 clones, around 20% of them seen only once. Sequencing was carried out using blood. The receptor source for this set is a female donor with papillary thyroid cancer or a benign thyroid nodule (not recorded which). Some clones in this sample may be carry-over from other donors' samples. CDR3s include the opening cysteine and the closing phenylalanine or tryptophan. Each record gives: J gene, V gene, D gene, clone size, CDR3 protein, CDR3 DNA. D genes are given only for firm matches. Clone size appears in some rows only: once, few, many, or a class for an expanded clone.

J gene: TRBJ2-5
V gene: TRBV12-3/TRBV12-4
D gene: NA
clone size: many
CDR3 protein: CASATVGETQYF
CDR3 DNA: TGTGCCAGCGCGACAGTCGGAGAGACCCAGTACTTC

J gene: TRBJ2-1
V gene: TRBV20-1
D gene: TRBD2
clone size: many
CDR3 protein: CSARLLARDNNEQFF
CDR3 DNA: TGCAGTGCTAGACTACTAGCGCGGGATAACAATGAGCAGTTCTTC

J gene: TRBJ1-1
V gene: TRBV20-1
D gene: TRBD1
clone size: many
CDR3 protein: CSAPRTGGFKDTEAFF
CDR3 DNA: TGCAGTGCTCCGCGGACAGGGGGGTTTAAGGACACTGAAGCTTTCTTT

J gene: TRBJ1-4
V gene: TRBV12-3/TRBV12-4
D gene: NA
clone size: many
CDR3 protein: CASTFGDYGEKLFF
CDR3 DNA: TGTGCCAGCACCTTTGGGGACTATGGGGAAAAACTGTTTTTT

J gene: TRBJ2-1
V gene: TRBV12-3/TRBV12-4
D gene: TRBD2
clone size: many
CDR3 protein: CASSLEASGYNEQFF
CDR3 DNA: TGTGCCAGCAGTTTAGAGGCTAGCGGTTACAATGAGCAGTTCTTC

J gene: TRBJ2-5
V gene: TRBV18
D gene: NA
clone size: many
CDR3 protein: CASSPPDGGGETQYF
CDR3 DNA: TGTGCCAGCTCACCACCGGACGGGGGCGGAGAGACCCAGTACTTC

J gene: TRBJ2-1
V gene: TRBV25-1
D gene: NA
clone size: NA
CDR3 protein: CASRTRGLRTAYNEQFF
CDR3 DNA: TGTGCCAGCAGGACCCGGGGGCTGCGGACGGCCTACAATGAGCAGTTCTTC

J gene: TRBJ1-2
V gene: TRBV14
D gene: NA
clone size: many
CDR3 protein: CASSQGWGNGYTF
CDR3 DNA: TGTGCCAGCAGCCAAGGGTGGGGAAATGGCTACACCTTC

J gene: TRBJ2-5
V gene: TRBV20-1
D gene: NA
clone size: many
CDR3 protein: CSARDWKETQYF
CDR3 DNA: TGCAGTGCTAGAGATTGGAAAGAGACCCAGTACTTC

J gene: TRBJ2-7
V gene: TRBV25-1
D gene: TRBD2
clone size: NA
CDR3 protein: CASSAPGLAVEQYF
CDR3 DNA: TGTGCCAGCAGTGCACCGGGACTAGCAGTCGAGCAGTACTTC

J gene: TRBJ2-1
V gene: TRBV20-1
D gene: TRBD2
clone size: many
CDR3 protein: CSASASREGMNEQFF
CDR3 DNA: TGCAGTGCTAGCGCGTCCAGGGAGGGTATGAATGAGCAGTTCTTC

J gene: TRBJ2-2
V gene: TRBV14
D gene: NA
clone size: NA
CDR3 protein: CASSHGGHGDLFF
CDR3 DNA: TGTGCCAGCAGCCACGGTGGACACGGGGATCTGTTTTTT

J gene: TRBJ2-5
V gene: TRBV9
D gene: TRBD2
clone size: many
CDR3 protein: CASSAGTSGQTQYF
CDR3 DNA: TGTGCCAGCAGCGCCGGGACTAGCGGACAGACCCAGTACTTC

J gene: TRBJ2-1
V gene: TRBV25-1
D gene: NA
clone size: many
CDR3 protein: CASSGGLNNEQFF
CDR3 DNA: TGTGCCAGCAGTGGAGGGCTAAACAATGAGCAGTTCTTC

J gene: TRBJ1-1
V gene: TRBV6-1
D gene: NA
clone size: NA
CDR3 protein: CASSPSNTEAFF
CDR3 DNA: TGTGCCAGCAGCCCCTCTAACACTGAAGCTTTCTTT

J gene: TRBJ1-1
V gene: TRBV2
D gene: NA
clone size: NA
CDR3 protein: CASSSIRTMNTEAFF
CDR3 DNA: TGTGCCAGCAGTTCCATTAGGACTATGAACACTGAAGCTTTCTTT